A selection of T cell receptor beta chains follows, all from one sample in a study of T cell changes during pregnancy in multiple sclerosis. Produced via immunoSEQ multiplex PCR; TCRdb's table is partial and in-frame only. The repertoire has about 81,000 clones, approximately 94% of them found once; the top ten carry roughly 2.5%. This specimen consisted of peripheral blood, obtained in the third trimester of pregnancy. All receptors come from a female donor with multiple sclerosis, enrolled in a pregnancy study. Each CDR3 is given with its conserved first and last residue. Fields, in order: V gene, J gene, D gene, clone size, CDR3 DNA, CDR3 protein. A D gene is named only where the DNA matches it firmly. The listing skips clone size in some rows; elsewhere it reads once, few, many or a size class.

V gene: TRBV19; J gene: TRBJ2-1; D gene: -; clone size: -; CDR3 DNA: TGTGCCAGTAGTATAGTGCGCCCTGGGACTGTAACCTACAATGAGCAGTTCTTC; CDR3 protein: CASSIVRPGTVTYNEQFF
V gene: TRBV7-9; J gene: TRBJ2-4; D gene: -; clone size: -; CDR3 DNA: TGTGCCAGCAGCTCCGCCTCCCTGGGCGGGGGCCGTCGAAACATTCAGTACTTC; CDR3 protein: CASSSASLGGGRRNIQYF
V gene: TRBV5-1; J gene: TRBJ2-5; D gene: -; clone size: -; CDR3 DNA: TGCGCCAGCAGCGCGGCTCCGGGAGTTCTCGAGACCCAGTACTTC; CDR3 protein: CASSAAPGVLETQYF
V gene: TRBV19; J gene: TRBJ2-3; D gene: -; clone size: -; CDR3 DNA: TGTGCCAGTAGTATAATCCAGGACACAGATACGCAGTATTTT; CDR3 protein: CASSIIQDTDTQYF
V gene: TRBV19; J gene: TRBJ2-1; D gene: -; clone size: -; CDR3 DNA: TGTGCCAGTAGTCGGGATCCCGGGACATACTACAATGAGCAGTTCTTC; CDR3 protein: CASSRDPGTYYNEQFF
V gene: TRBV14; J gene: TRBJ2-7; D gene: TRBD2; clone size: -; CDR3 DNA: TGTGCCAGCAGCCGTAGGACTAGCGGGGGCGAGCAGTACTTC; CDR3 protein: CASSRRTSGGEQYF
V gene: TRBV2; J gene: TRBJ1-2; D gene: -; clone size: -; CDR3 DNA: TGTGCCAGCAGTGAATGGGCAACCTATGGCTACACCTTC; CDR3 protein: CASSEWATYGYTF
V gene: TRBV5-1; J gene: TRBJ2-7; D gene: TRBD1; clone size: -; CDR3 DNA: TGCGCCAGCAGCTTGTACCAGGGGGTCGAGCAGTACTTC; CDR3 protein: CASSLYQGVEQYF
V gene: TRBV30; J gene: TRBJ1-2; D gene: TRBD1; clone size: -; CDR3 DNA: TGTGCCTGTGCCCCAGGGGGCTCTAGTGGCTACACCTTC; CDR3 protein: CACAPGGSSGYTF
V gene: TRBV20-1; J gene: TRBJ2-1; D gene: -; clone size: -; CDR3 DNA: TGCAGTGCTAGGGTCGGGGAGCAGTTCTTC; CDR3 protein: CSARVGEQFF
V gene: TRBV5-1; J gene: TRBJ2-1; D gene: TRBD2; clone size: -; CDR3 DNA: TGCGCCAGCCGGGATAGCGGGGGCCTAGAGCAGTTCTTC; CDR3 protein: CASRDSGGLEQFF
V gene: TRBV5-8; J gene: TRBJ2-7; D gene: TRBD1; clone size: -; CDR3 DNA: TGTGCCAGCAGCTTCAGGGACAGGGGGCGTGAGCAGTACTTC; CDR3 protein: CASSFRDRGREQYF
V gene: TRBV9; J gene: TRBJ2-1; D gene: -; clone size: -; CDR3 DNA: TGTGCCAGCAGCGTAGAAGGGACATTCAATGAGCAGTTCTTC; CDR3 protein: CASSVEGTFNEQFF
V gene: TRBV2; J gene: TRBJ1-1; D gene: -; clone size: -; CDR3 DNA: TGTGCCAGCAGTGAACCCCAGAACACTGAAGCTTTCTTT; CDR3 protein: CASSEPQNTEAFF
V gene: TRBV27; J gene: TRBJ1-2; D gene: TRBD1; clone size: -; CDR3 DNA: TGTGCCAGCAGTTTATCCCCTTGGACAGGGAATCACTATGGCTACACCTTC; CDR3 protein: CASSLSPWTGNHYGYTF
V gene: TRBV19; J gene: TRBJ2-2; D gene: -; clone size: -; CDR3 DNA: TGTGCCAGTACCCCCTGGCAGGGTGGTGGTACCGGGGAGCTGTTTTTT; CDR3 protein: CASTPWQGGGTGELFF
V gene: TRBV11-2; J gene: TRBJ2-3; D gene: -; clone size: -; CDR3 DNA: TGTGCCAGCAGCTTAACTGCGTTGGATACGCAGTATTTT; CDR3 protein: CASSLTALDTQYF
V gene: TRBV2; J gene: TRBJ2-5; D gene: -; clone size: -; CDR3 DNA: TGTGCCAGCAGTGGGCCGCAAGAGACCCAGTACTTC; CDR3 protein: CASSGPQETQYF
V gene: TRBV18; J gene: TRBJ1-6; D gene: TRBD1; clone size: -; CDR3 DNA: TGTGCCAGCTCACCATATGGGACAGAGTATAATTCACCCCTCCACTTT; CDR3 protein: CASSPYGTEYNSPLHF
V gene: TRBV19; J gene: TRBJ1-5; D gene: -; clone size: -; CDR3 DNA: TGTGCCAGTACGACCGGGACACCTAATCAGCCCCAGCATTTT; CDR3 protein: CASTTGTPNQPQHF
V gene: TRBV7-9; J gene: TRBJ1-4; D gene: -; clone size: -; CDR3 DNA: TGTGCCAGCAGCACAAGGGTCAGGGGCGTTAATGAAAAACTGTTTTTT; CDR3 protein: CASSTRVRGVNEKLFF
V gene: TRBV6-1; J gene: TRBJ2-5; D gene: TRBD2; clone size: -; CDR3 DNA: TGTGCCAGTTTAGCGGGGGGGCCTGGAGAGACCCAGTACTTC; CDR3 protein: CASLAGGPGETQYF
V gene: TRBV9; J gene: TRBJ1-1; D gene: TRBD1; clone size: few; CDR3 DNA: TGTGCCAGCAGCGCTGGACTTACAGGGGCCGTTCTCTCTGAAGCTTTCTTT; CDR3 protein: CASSAGLTGAVLSEAFF
V gene: TRBV13; J gene: TRBJ1-1; D gene: -; clone size: -; CDR3 DNA: TGTGCCAGCAGTAAGGCAGGGAGGGTTGGCACTGAAGCTTTCTTT; CDR3 protein: CASSKAGRVGTEAFF
V gene: TRBV5-5; J gene: TRBJ1-6; D gene: -; clone size: -; CDR3 DNA: TGTGCCAGCAGCTTGGTGTCAGGGGAACCCCTCCACTTT; CDR3 protein: CASSLVSGEPLHF
V gene: TRBV7-6; J gene: TRBJ2-5; D gene: TRBD2; clone size: -; CDR3 DNA: TGTGCCAGCAGCACCTCTAGCGGGGCGCTACAAGAGACCCAGTACTTC; CDR3 protein: CASSTSSGALQETQYF
V gene: TRBV27; J gene: TRBJ1-5; D gene: TRBD1; clone size: -; CDR3 DNA: TGTGCCAGCAGTTTGGGGGGACAGGGGATTAATCAGCCCCAGCATTTT; CDR3 protein: CASSLGGQGINQPQHF
V gene: TRBV7-2; J gene: TRBJ2-3; D gene: -; clone size: -; CDR3 DNA: TGTGCCAGCAGCTTTATCACAGATACGCAGTATTTT; CDR3 protein: CASSFITDTQYF
V gene: TRBV29-1; J gene: TRBJ2-3; D gene: TRBD2; clone size: -; CDR3 DNA: TGCAGCGTTGTTTGTACTAGCGGGGACACAGATACGCAGTATTTT; CDR3 protein: CSVVCTSGDTDTQYF
V gene: TRBV27; J gene: TRBJ1-6; D gene: -; clone size: -; CDR3 DNA: TGTGCCAGCAGTTTATCGGGGGGTCCACCCCTCCACTTT; CDR3 protein: CASSLSGGPPLHF
V gene: TRBV7-3; J gene: TRBJ2-3; D gene: TRBD2; clone size: once; CDR3 DNA: TGTGCCAGCAGCTTAACTAGCGGGATAGATACGCAGTATTTT; CDR3 protein: CASSLTSGIDTQYF
V gene: TRBV7-9; J gene: TRBJ1-2; D gene: -; clone size: -; CDR3 DNA: TGTGCCAGCAGCTTAGTTTTGGACACAGGCAGCGGCTACACCTTC; CDR3 protein: CASSLVLDTGSGYTF
V gene: TRBV11-1; J gene: TRBJ1-2; D gene: TRBD1; clone size: -; CDR3 DNA: TGTGCCAGCAGCTTAGATTGGACAGGGGTGCATGGCTACACCTTC; CDR3 protein: CASSLDWTGVHGYTF
V gene: TRBV2; J gene: TRBJ1-1; D gene: TRBD1; clone size: -; CDR3 DNA: TGTGCCAGCTCAGGGGGCCGGGTGAACACTGAAGCTTTCTTT; CDR3 protein: CASSGGRVNTEAFF
V gene: TRBV15; J gene: TRBJ1-2; D gene: TRBD1; clone size: -; CDR3 DNA: TGTGCCACCCTTGGAGCCAGGGACAGGAACTATGGCTACACCTTC; CDR3 protein: CATLGARDRNYGYTF
V gene: TRBV25-1; J gene: TRBJ2-2; D gene: -; clone size: -; CDR3 DNA: TGTGCCAGCAGTGAGGTTGACAACTTGGAAACCGGGGAGCTGTTTTTT; CDR3 protein: CASSEVDNLETGELFF
V gene: TRBV9; J gene: TRBJ2-1; D gene: TRBD2; clone size: -; CDR3 DNA: TGTGCCAGCAGCGAGACTAGCGGGGGGACCACAGGTGAGCAGTTCTTC; CDR3 protein: CASSETSGGTTGEQFF
V gene: TRBV11-2; J gene: TRBJ2-1; D gene: -; clone size: -; CDR3 DNA: TGTGCCAGCGGCAGCGGGCACCTACAGAATGAGCAGTTCTTC; CDR3 protein: CASGSGHLQNEQFF
V gene: TRBV11-2; J gene: TRBJ1-4; D gene: -; clone size: -; CDR3 DNA: TGTGCCAGCAGCTTAGTTGACAGGACAAATGAAAAACTGTTTTTT; CDR3 protein: CASSLVDRTNEKLFF
V gene: TRBV18; J gene: TRBJ1-5; D gene: -; clone size: -; CDR3 DNA: TGTGCCAGCTCACCGCCAGGCCGGATAGATCAGCCCCAGCATTTT; CDR3 protein: CASSPPGRIDQPQHF
V gene: TRBV6-1; J gene: TRBJ2-7; D gene: TRBD2; clone size: -; CDR3 DNA: TGTGCCAGCAGTGAGTTAGCGGGGGTTCTTTCCTACGAGCAGTACTTC; CDR3 protein: CASSELAGVLSYEQYF
V gene: TRBV6-4; J gene: TRBJ2-3; D gene: -; clone size: -; CDR3 DNA: TGTGCCAGCAGTGACGGCAGCACAGATACGCAGTATTTT; CDR3 protein: CASSDGSTDTQYF
V gene: TRBV28; J gene: TRBJ1-5; D gene: TRBD1; clone size: -; CDR3 DNA: TGTGCCAGCAGACGCCCGGGACAGGGAGGTTTGCAGCCCCAGCATTTT; CDR3 protein: CASRRPGQGGLQPQHF
V gene: TRBV5-4; J gene: TRBJ2-7; D gene: -; clone size: -; CDR3 DNA: TGTGCCAGCAGCTCAGTCCCGCGGGCGCCAACCTACGAGCAGTACTTC; CDR3 protein: CASSSVPRAPTYEQYF
V gene: TRBV6-5; J gene: TRBJ1-2; D gene: TRBD1; clone size: -; CDR3 DNA: TGTGCCAGTAGACAGGGTCTAATCTCTGGCTACACCTTC; CDR3 protein: CASRQGLISGYTF
V gene: TRBV5-5; J gene: TRBJ2-3; D gene: -; clone size: -; CDR3 DNA: TGTGCCAGCAGCTTGGCTAGGACCCAGGGAGATACGCAGTATTTT; CDR3 protein: CASSLARTQGDTQYF
V gene: TRBV19; J gene: TRBJ2-3; D gene: TRBD1; clone size: -; CDR3 DNA: TGTGCCAGTAGTCGGGACAGGGGGCGGTCAGATACGCAGTATTTT; CDR3 protein: CASSRDRGRSDTQYF
V gene: TRBV29-1; J gene: TRBJ2-1; D gene: TRBD2; clone size: -; CDR3 DNA: TGCAGCGTTGAGGGGAGTAGCGGGGGGGACAATGAGCAGTTCTTC; CDR3 protein: CSVEGSSGGDNEQFF
V gene: TRBV14; J gene: TRBJ1-1; D gene: -; clone size: -; CDR3 DNA: TGTGCCAGCAGCCAAGACTTTACAAACAGGCCGAACACTGAAGCTTTCTTT; CDR3 protein: CASSQDFTNRPNTEAFF
V gene: TRBV11-3; J gene: TRBJ2-7; D gene: TRBD1; clone size: -; CDR3 DNA: TGTGCCAGCAGTGTACAGGGGGCGGACGAGCAGTACTTC; CDR3 protein: CASSVQGADEQYF
V gene: TRBV7-9; J gene: TRBJ2-3; D gene: TRBD1; clone size: -; CDR3 DNA: TGTGCCAGCAGCTCAGACAGGGGGCGGCTGGCAGATACGCAGTATTTT; CDR3 protein: CASSSDRGRLADTQYF
V gene: TRBV7-8; J gene: TRBJ2-3; D gene: TRBD1; clone size: -; CDR3 DNA: TGTGCCAGCAGCTTGAGATTCCGGGACAGGGTACCCAATACGCAGTATTTT; CDR3 protein: CASSLRFRDRVPNTQYF
V gene: TRBV4-1; J gene: TRBJ1-5; D gene: -; clone size: once; CDR3 DNA: TGCGCCAGCAGCCAGGCTCTGGATCAGCCCCAGCATTTT; CDR3 protein: CASSQALDQPQHF
V gene: TRBV9; J gene: TRBJ1-4; D gene: -; clone size: -; CDR3 DNA: TGTGCCAGCAGCGGTGGGGGGGCTTCGTGGGAAAAACTGTTTTTT; CDR3 protein: CASSGGGASWEKLFF
V gene: TRBV4-1; J gene: TRBJ2-5; D gene: -; clone size: -; CDR3 DNA: TGCGCCAGCAGAGAAGGGGAACTAGCCGACGACGGGGCCCAGTACTTC; CDR3 protein: CASREGELADDGAQYF
V gene: TRBV5-1; J gene: TRBJ2-1; D gene: -; clone size: -; CDR3 DNA: TGCGCCAGCAGCCCGGGACAAGGCTGGTTCTTC; CDR3 protein: CASSPGQGWFF